This T cell receptor (beta chain) was retrieved from a study of immune evolution from preneoplasia to lung adenocarcinoma. Study conclusions and caveats: Normal lung had highest clonality; later lesions appeared denser, more diverse. From normal lung to invasive adenocarcinoma, top clone frequencies appeared to decrease.

Libraries were prepared by immunoSEQ multiplex PCR; TCRdb keeps only in-frame clonotypes and omits some of them. The sample includes thousands of clones, around four fifths seen only once; the top ten take 20% to 25%. About this clone itself: The antigen remains unidentified.

Per germline, CDR1 SEHNR and CDR2 FQNEAQ (reference sequence). The CDR3 is 13 amino acids. Trimming left V 1 base short and J 7 bases short, with 10 bases between. The chain links TRBV7-9 to TRBJ1-2; no clear D. Sample: FFPE adjacent normal lung tissue. The source is a donor of 70 years or more with lung adenocarcinoma. CDR3 coding DNA: TGTGCCAGCAGCTTAGTTTCACAGAGTGGCTACACCTTC. The encoded protein is CASSLVSQSGYTF.